Sequencing of this T cell receptor beta chain was carried out in a study of cytomegalovirus exposure and HLA in healthy donors. Regarding the study as a whole: TCR beta V- and J-gene trimming, according to a later analysis, was linked to a missense DCLRE1C variant.

With regard to this clone: The antigen remains unidentified.

PCR primers comprised 60 Vbeta and 13 Jbeta primers. Sequenced by immunoSEQ multiplex PCR; TCRdb stores in-frame clones only, minus some. Of around 150,000 clones in the sample, 76% were seen once. After removal of 5 bases from V and 8 bases from J, the junction contained 8 bases not matched to a gene. This CDR3 comprises 15 residues. In germline, CDR1 is LNHDA, CDR2 SQIVND (reference sequence). The receptor comes from a woman between 40 and 55 years old in good health and CMV-seronegative. Sequenced sample: PBMCs. The J gene is TRBJ2-1, the V gene TRBV19; 11 bases fit TRBD1. The CDR3 bases are TGTGCCAGTAGTCTCGGACAGGGGGCTTGGGATGAGCAGTTCTTC. As protein: CASSLGQGAWDEQFF. The full variable domain, rest sourced from reference TRBV19 and TRBJ2-1, is DGGITQSPKYLFRKEGQNVTLSCEQNLNHDAMYWYRQDPGQGLRLIYYSQIVNDFQKGDIAEGYSVSREKKESFPLTVTSAQKNPTAFYLCASSLGQGAWDEQFFGPGTRLTVL.